This T cell receptor beta chain was obtained from a study of T cell responses to AZD1222 COVID-19 vaccine. The CDR3 runs to 17 residues. Per the germline V gene, CDR1 is SGHRS and CDR2 is YFSETQ. The ends lost 3 bases at V and 5 bases at J; junction bases unmatched: 13. A remark on this clone: Its target is unknown.

General observations from the study: Baseline testing showed seropositivity in only a handful of AZD1222 recipients.

The method was immunoSEQ multiplex PCR; TCRdb's version includes in-frame clones alone and lacks a portion of them. Found here are approximately 60,000 clones, approximately 86% of them singletons; the top ten hold 6.9%. This receptor was taken from an adult who received the AZD1222 COVID-19 vaccine. This chain links TRBV5-1 with TRBJ2-5, with 10 bases matching TRBD2. This sample comprised peripheral blood, obtained 28 days after the second AZD1222 dose. Written as DNA, the CDR3 is TGCGCCAGCAGCTCGGGAGCGGGAGGGCCAGTGTTTGAGACCCAGTACTTC. Translating gives CASSSGAGGPVFETQYF.